This T cell receptor (beta chain) comes out of a study of cytomegalovirus exposure and HLA in healthy donors. Whole-study findings and limits: The presence/absence work took it that sequencing depth was about the same across donors.

This CDR3 has 14 residues. The germline V gene encodes CDR1 SGHTA and CDR2 FQGNSA. The V end was cut by 0 bases, the J end by 4 bases, with 6 bases between. Remarks on this clone: The antigen is undetermined.

The study ran its PCR with 60 Vbeta and 13 Jbeta primers. Repertoires were generated with immunoSEQ multiplex PCR, while TCRdb's copy carries only in-frame clones and drops some. Of some 180,000 clones in the sample, 77% were seen once. The source of this sequence is a man aged 18-30 years in good health and CMV-seronegative. Input material: PBMCs. The chain has TRBV7-2 and TRBJ2-2, with D unresolved. DNA for the CDR3: TGTGCCAGCAGCTTAGCCCCTACCACCGGGGAGCTGTTTTTT. Protein sequence: CASSLAPTTGELFF. The full variable domain, completed using reference TRBV7-2 and TRBJ2-2, is GAGVSQSPSNKVTEKGKDVELRCDPISGHTALYWYRQSLGQGLEFLIYFQGNSAPDKSGLPSDRFSAERTGGSVSTLTIQRTQQEDSAVYLCASSLAPTTGELFFGEGSRLTVL.